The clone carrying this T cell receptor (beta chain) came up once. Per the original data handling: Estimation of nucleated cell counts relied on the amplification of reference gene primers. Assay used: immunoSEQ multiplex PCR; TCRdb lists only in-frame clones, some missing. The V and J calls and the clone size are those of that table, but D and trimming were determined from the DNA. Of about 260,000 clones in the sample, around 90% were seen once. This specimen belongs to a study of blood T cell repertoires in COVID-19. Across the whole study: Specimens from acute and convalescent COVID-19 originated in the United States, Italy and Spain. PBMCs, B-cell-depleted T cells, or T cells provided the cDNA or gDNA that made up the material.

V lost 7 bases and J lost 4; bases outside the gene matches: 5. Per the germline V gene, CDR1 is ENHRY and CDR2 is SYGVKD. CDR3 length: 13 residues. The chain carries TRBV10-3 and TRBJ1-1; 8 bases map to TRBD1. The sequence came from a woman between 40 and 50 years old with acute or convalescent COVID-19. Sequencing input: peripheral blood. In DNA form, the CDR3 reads TGTGCCATCACCAACAGGGGGGGCACTGAAGCTTTCTTT. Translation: CAITNRGGTEAFF.